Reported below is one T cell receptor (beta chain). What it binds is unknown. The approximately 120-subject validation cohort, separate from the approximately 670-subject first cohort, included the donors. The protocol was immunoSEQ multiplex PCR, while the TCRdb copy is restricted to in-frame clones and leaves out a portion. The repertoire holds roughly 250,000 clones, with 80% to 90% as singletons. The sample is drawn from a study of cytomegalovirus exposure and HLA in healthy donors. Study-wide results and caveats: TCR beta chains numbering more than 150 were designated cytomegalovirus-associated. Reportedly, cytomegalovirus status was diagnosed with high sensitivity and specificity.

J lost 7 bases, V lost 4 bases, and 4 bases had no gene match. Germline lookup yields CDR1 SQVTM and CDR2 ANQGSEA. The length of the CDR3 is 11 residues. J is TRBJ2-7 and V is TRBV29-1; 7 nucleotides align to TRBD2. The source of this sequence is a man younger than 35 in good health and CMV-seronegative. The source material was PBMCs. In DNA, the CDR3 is TGCAGCGTTGGGGAGGGGTTAGAGCAGTACTTC. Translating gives CSVGEGLEQYF.